What follows is one TCR beta chain and its context. The target antigen is unknown. The record originates from a study of identical twins. Per germline, CDR1 KGHDR and CDR2 SFDVKD. The CDR3 runs to 14 residues. The V end was cut by 4 bases, the J end by 7 bases, with 12 bases between. Regarding the study as a whole: Models predicted less out-of-frame TCR alpha sharing in monozygotic twins than was found.

Each cDNA held unique molecular identifiers, and template switching gave it a universal primer site. One entry per CDR3 protein, called by TCRdb with MiXCR from the 5' RACE reads. This sample has 600,000 to 700,000 distinct CDR3 sequences, with 21% found just once. The same data also contributed to another study, on T cells expressing NK-cell markers.

The chain links TRBV24-1 to TRBJ2-2; D is uncertain. The sequence was obtained from a woman between 18 and 29 years old in good health. The sequenced material came from PBMCs. The CDR3 DNA is TGTGCCACCAGTGACAGTTCGGCTATCGGGGAGCTGTTTTTT. Encoded protein: CATSDSSAIGELFF.